This T cell receptor beta chain came from a study of blood T cells in healthy people across ages. Per the germline V gene, CDR1 is MNHEY and CDR2 is SMNVEV (reference sequence). This CDR3 is 16 amino acids long. V dropped 7 bases and J dropped 0 bases, with 15 bases sitting between them. Then a second PCR, running about 6 to 12 cycles, was carried out with a sample-barcoded 5' primer and a J-beta primer mix. Using its own MiXCR run on the 5' RACE reads, TCRdb lists one record per CDR3 protein. Found here are around 700,000 distinct CDR3 sequences, about 25% of them singletons; the top ten hold 9.4%. These data are also associated with another study on T cells of mothers and their children. That work states: The cDNA synthesis received all extracted RNA, at about 1.5 ug per 15 ul.

Source material: blood. This sequence joins TRBV27 and TRBJ1-4; weak D call: TRBD1 (5 bases). This TCR derives from a boy between 10 and 17 years old in good health. CDR3 sequence (DNA): TGTGCCAGCAAGTCCCTCCGAGGGGCAACTAATGAAAAACTGTTTTTT. It translates to CASKSLRGATNEKLFF.